This T cell receptor beta chain was identified during a study of T cells in Graves' hyperthyroidism and ophthalmopathy. On this clonotype: Its matching antigen is unknown.

There were TCR beta CDR3 regions amplified from RNA transcripts. Primed by the HTBI set, a first-round RT-PCR was run on the TCR CDR3. One entry per CDR3 protein results from TCRdb running MiXCR on the multiplex PCR reads. This table holds 550,000 to 650,000 distinct CDR3 sequences, roughly 14% found once. Study-wide points: Model output signaled ophthalmopathy a median around 6.9 months ahead of onset.

The CDR3 length is 18 residues. Germline CDR1 reads DFQATT; CDR2 reads SNEGSKA (reference sequence). V dropped 1 base and J dropped 0; count of bases not matched to a gene: 9. Exclusions: uncontrolled infection, other autoimmune disease, pregnancy, lactation. Diagnoses were made from clinical symptoms, serum measures (thyroxine and TRAb), thyroid ultrasound and orbital computed tomography. The PBMCs were taken from around 10 ml of fresh peripheral blood. The sequence was collected from a woman aged 25-40 years with Graves' hyperthyroidism that later progressed to Graves' ophthalmopathy. The chain employs TRBV20-1 and TRBJ2-1; 10 nucleotides align to TRBD2. The specimen was blood. The CDR3 nucleotides are TGCAGTGCTAGAGGGGGACTAGCGCGAACAAGCTCCTACAATGAGCAGTTCTTC. Encoded protein: CSARGGLARTSSYNEQFF.